This T cell receptor beta chain was captured in a study of cytomegalovirus exposure and HLA in healthy donors. Study outcomes and limitations: Productive status was seen about 87% or about 30% of the time for most TCR beta V segments in an earlier analysis.

Of note for this clone: No antigen is known for it.

13 Jbeta primers and 60 Vbeta primers were used for the PCR. TCRdb's copy holds only in-frame clones and misses some; the assay was immunoSEQ multiplex PCR. Of fewer than 150,000 clones in the sample, 75% to 90% were seen once. This CDR3 comprises 19 residues. The clonotype comes from a female donor in good health and CMV-seropositive. The rearrangement links TRBV21-1 to TRBJ1-2; TRBD1, the D gene given by the table, was not confirmed from the DNA. TRBV21-1 is described as a pseudogene. Sequenced sample: PBMCs. The CDR3 region is CASSRYSPPGGIHDYGYTF. In nucleotides, the CDR3 is TGTGCCAGCAGCAGATATTCCCCACCAGGGGGCATTCATGACTATGGCTACACCTTC.